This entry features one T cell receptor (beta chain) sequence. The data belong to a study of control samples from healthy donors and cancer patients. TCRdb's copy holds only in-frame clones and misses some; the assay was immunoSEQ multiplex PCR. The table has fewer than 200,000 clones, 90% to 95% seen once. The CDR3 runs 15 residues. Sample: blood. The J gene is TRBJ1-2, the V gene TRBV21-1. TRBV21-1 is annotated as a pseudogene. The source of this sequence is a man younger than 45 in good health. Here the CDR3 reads CASSNAAVLNYGYTF. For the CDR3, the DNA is TGTGCCAGCAGCAATGCGGCCGTCCTTAACTATGGCTACACCTTC.